A selection of T cell receptor beta chains follows, all from one sample in a study of post-analysis software for immune sequencing data. TCRdb ran MiXCR on the PCR reads and lists one entry per CDR3 protein. This sample has roughly 650,000 distinct CDR3 sequences, with about 60% found just once. Sequenced sample: blood. The receptor set was obtained from a girl aged 2-9 years with multiple sclerosis. CDR3s include the opening cysteine and the closing phenylalanine or tryptophan. A D gene is named only where the DNA matches it firmly. Some rows mark clone size as missing; the rest say once, few, many or name a class of expanded clone.

d_gene: TRBD1; j_gene: TRBJ1-2; abundance: -; v_gene: TRBV5-1; CDR3nt: TGCGCCAGCAGCTTATTCCCACAGGGGGCTCAAGGGGGAGGCTACACCTTC; CDR3aa: CASSLFPQGAQGGGYTF
d_gene: -; j_gene: TRBJ1-2; abundance: -; v_gene: TRBV29-1; CDR3nt: TGCAGCGTTAATGTTGGGGGGGCAAGCTATGGCTACACCTTC; CDR3aa: CSVNVGGASYGYTF
d_gene: -; j_gene: TRBJ2-7; abundance: once; v_gene: TRBV5-5; CDR3nt: TGCGCCAACAGCTTGGGGATCTCCTACGAGCAGTACTTC; CDR3aa: CANSLGISYEQYF
d_gene: -; j_gene: TRBJ1-2; abundance: -; v_gene: TRBV14; CDR3nt: TGTGCCAGCAGCCGTTACCAGGGGAATGGCTACACCTTC; CDR3aa: CASSRYQGNGYTF
d_gene: -; j_gene: TRBJ1-2; abundance: -; v_gene: TRBV7-2; CDR3nt: TGTGCCAGCAGCTCACAGGGTGAAGCTAACTATGGCTACACCTTC; CDR3aa: CASSSQGEANYGYTF
d_gene: TRBD1; j_gene: TRBJ2-7; abundance: -; v_gene: TRBV5-1; CDR3nt: TGCGCCAGCAGCCCTTGGACAGGGGACGACGAGCAGTACTTC; CDR3aa: CASSPWTGDDEQYF
d_gene: -; j_gene: TRBJ2-1; abundance: few; v_gene: TRBV11-2; CDR3nt: TGTGCCAGCAGCTCAGAGGGGACCAGCTCCTACAATGAGCAGTTCTTC; CDR3aa: CASSSEGTSSYNEQFF
d_gene: -; j_gene: TRBJ1-2; abundance: -; v_gene: TRBV7-9; CDR3nt: TGTGCCAGCTTTAGCTATGACTACACCTTC; CDR3aa: CASFSYDYTF
d_gene: -; j_gene: TRBJ2-1; abundance: -; v_gene: TRBV20-1; CDR3nt: TGCAGTGCCAGGGGGACGGGGGCCTACAATGAGCAGTTCTTC; CDR3aa: CSARGTGAYNEQFF
d_gene: -; j_gene: TRBJ2-1; abundance: -; v_gene: TRBV29-1; CDR3nt: TGCAGCGTTCGATCAGGGGCTGTCGAGAATGAGCAGTTCTTC; CDR3aa: CSVRSGAVENEQFF
d_gene: -; j_gene: TRBJ2-3; abundance: -; v_gene: TRBV6-1; CDR3nt: TGTGCCAGCAGTGAGTCTGGGGCTAGCCGACGCACAGATACGCAGTATTTT; CDR3aa: CASSESGASRRTDTQYF
d_gene: TRBD2; j_gene: TRBJ2-7; abundance: -; v_gene: TRBV29-1; CDR3nt: TGCAGCGCCGGGACTAGCGCAAGCTACGAGCAGTACTTC; CDR3aa: CSAGTSASYEQYF
d_gene: TRBD1; j_gene: TRBJ2-5; abundance: -; v_gene: TRBV11-2; CDR3nt: TGTGCCAGCAGCTTAGATGAGCCAGGACAGGGGTACCAAGAGACCCAGTACTTC; CDR3aa: CASSLDEPGQGYQETQYF
d_gene: TRBD1; j_gene: TRBJ2-1; abundance: -; v_gene: TRBV5-1; CDR3nt: TGCGCCAGCAGCTGGTCGGACAGGCCCTTACAGTTCTTC; CDR3aa: CASSWSDRPLQFF
d_gene: -; j_gene: TRBJ2-3; abundance: -; v_gene: TRBV6-2/TRBV6-3; CDR3nt: TGTGCCAGCACCCCATGGGGGTTCACAGATACGCAGTATTTT; CDR3aa: CASTPWGFTDTQYF
d_gene: TRBD1; j_gene: TRBJ1-2; abundance: -; v_gene: TRBV20-1; CDR3nt: TGCAGTGCTAGAGAAGGGACAGGGGTTGCTTATGGCTACACCTTC; CDR3aa: CSAREGTGVAYGYTF
d_gene: -; j_gene: TRBJ1-2; abundance: few; v_gene: TRBV6-5; CDR3nt: TGTGCCAGCAGTTCCACCTATGGCTACACCTTC; CDR3aa: CASSSTYGYTF
d_gene: -; j_gene: TRBJ1-2; abundance: -; v_gene: TRBV29-1; CDR3nt: TGCAGCGTTGTAGATTCGGTCGACGGCTACACCTTC; CDR3aa: CSVVDSVDGYTF
d_gene: -; j_gene: TRBJ2-5; abundance: -; v_gene: TRBV7-2; CDR3nt: TGTGCCAGCAGCTTAGAGGGACTGGTCTACAATGAGCAGTACTTC; CDR3aa: CASSLEGLVYNEQYF
d_gene: -; j_gene: TRBJ2-7; abundance: few; v_gene: TRBV6-5; CDR3nt: TGTGCCAGCAGTTATTCTGACAGATCCTACGAGCAGTACTTC; CDR3aa: CASSYSDRSYEQYF
d_gene: -; j_gene: TRBJ1-4; abundance: -; v_gene: TRBV20-1; CDR3nt: TGCAGTGCCCCCACTCCGGCCGCAACTAATGAAAAACTGTTTTTT; CDR3aa: CSAPTPAATNEKLFF
d_gene: TRBD1; j_gene: TRBJ1-5; abundance: -; v_gene: TRBV12-3/TRBV12-4; CDR3nt: TGTGCCAGCAGTCTTGGGGACAGGGAGCACCAGCCCCAGCATTTT; CDR3aa: CASSLGDREHQPQHF
d_gene: TRBD1; j_gene: TRBJ2-6; abundance: -; v_gene: TRBV4-1; CDR3nt: TGCGCCAGCAGCCAGGCCTTCGGACAGGGACTTCTCGGGGCCAACGTCCTGACTTTC; CDR3aa: CASSQAFGQGLLGANVLTF
d_gene: -; j_gene: TRBJ1-2; abundance: -; v_gene: TRBV29-1; CDR3nt: TGCAGCGTTGAAAGGCAGGGCCTCTATGGCTACACCTTC; CDR3aa: CSVERQGLYGYTF
d_gene: -; j_gene: TRBJ1-5; abundance: few; v_gene: TRBV4-1; CDR3nt: TGCGCCAGCAGCCAAGACGGGGGGGTAGAGAGCAATCAGCCCCAGCATTTT; CDR3aa: CASSQDGGVESNQPQHF
d_gene: -; j_gene: TRBJ1-1; abundance: -; v_gene: TRBV10-3; CDR3nt: TGTGCCATCAGTGAGTCCCCCTGGGGCACTGAAGCTTTCTTT; CDR3aa: CAISESPWGTEAFF
d_gene: TRBD2; j_gene: TRBJ2-7; abundance: few; v_gene: TRBV12-3/TRBV12-4; CDR3nt: TGTGCCAGCAGTTATGAAAACGCGGGAGGGCACGAGCAGTACTTC; CDR3aa: CASSYENAGGHEQYF
d_gene: TRBD1; j_gene: TRBJ2-6; abundance: -; v_gene: TRBV27; CDR3nt: TGTGCCAGCAGTTTAAGGGAACCGTGGGACAGGCCTTGGTCTGGGGCCAACGTCCTGACTTTC; CDR3aa: CASSLREPWDRPWSGANVLTF
d_gene: TRBD2; j_gene: TRBJ2-3; abundance: few; v_gene: TRBV6-5; CDR3nt: TGTGCCAGCAGTCCTGGACTAGCGGGACTGGATACGCAGTATTTT; CDR3aa: CASSPGLAGLDTQYF
d_gene: -; j_gene: TRBJ1-2; abundance: -; v_gene: TRBV10-3; CDR3nt: TGTGCCATCAGTGTTTTTGGTGGCTACACCTTC; CDR3aa: CAISVFGGYTF
d_gene: -; j_gene: TRBJ2-2; abundance: -; v_gene: TRBV5-1; CDR3nt: TGCGCCAGCAGCTTGGTCGGCCTAGCAAACACCGGGGAGCTGTTTTTT; CDR3aa: CASSLVGLANTGELFF
d_gene: -; j_gene: TRBJ1-5; abundance: -; v_gene: TRBV20-1; CDR3nt: TGCAGTGCTAATGTAGGGGCAGGGAACAATCAGCCCCAGCATTTT; CDR3aa: CSANVGAGNNQPQHF
d_gene: TRBD1; j_gene: TRBJ2-5; abundance: -; v_gene: TRBV6-5; CDR3nt: TGTGCCAGCAGCCCCCAGACAGGGGGCATACGGGAGACCCAGTACTTC; CDR3aa: CASSPQTGGIRETQYF
d_gene: -; j_gene: TRBJ1-2; abundance: -; v_gene: TRBV29-1; CDR3nt: TGCAGCGCCGGGACTGGGAACTATGGCTACACCTTC; CDR3aa: CSAGTGNYGYTF
d_gene: TRBD2; j_gene: TRBJ2-7; abundance: once; v_gene: TRBV28; CDR3nt: TGTGCCAGCAGTTTACCCCAGCCCGGGAGGGCTTATCGCCGATACGAGCAGTACTTC; CDR3aa: CASSLPQPGRAYRRYEQYF
d_gene: TRBD2; j_gene: TRBJ2-5; abundance: -; v_gene: TRBV5-8; CDR3nt: TGTGCCAGCAGCTTGAGGCGCGGGAGTGGCGGTGAGCAGTACTTC; CDR3aa: CASSLRRGSGGEQYF
d_gene: -; j_gene: TRBJ1-2; abundance: -; v_gene: TRBV30; CDR3nt: TGTGCCTGGAGTACGGTGGCAGGGGGCTACACCTTC; CDR3aa: CAWSTVAGGYTF
d_gene: TRBD1; j_gene: TRBJ1-5; abundance: -; v_gene: TRBV12-3/TRBV12-4; CDR3nt: TGTGCCAGCAGCCGCGGACAGGGGTTAAATTTCAATCAGCCCCAGCATTTT; CDR3aa: CASSRGQGLNFNQPQHF
d_gene: -; j_gene: TRBJ2-3; abundance: -; v_gene: TRBV5-1; CDR3nt: TGCGCCAGCACGTACAGGGACGGAGATACGCAGTATTTT; CDR3aa: CASTYRDGDTQYF
d_gene: TRBD1; j_gene: TRBJ1-2; abundance: -; v_gene: TRBV7-9; CDR3nt: TGTGCCAGCAGGAGGACAGGGGGCGGATATGGCTACACCTTC; CDR3aa: CASRRTGGGYGYTF
d_gene: -; j_gene: TRBJ2-5; abundance: -; v_gene: TRBV29-1; CDR3nt: TGCAGCGTTGAGCGGGATCAACAAGAGACCCAGTACTTC; CDR3aa: CSVERDQQETQYF
d_gene: TRBD2; j_gene: TRBJ2-1; abundance: -; v_gene: TRBV7-2; CDR3nt: TGTGCCAGCAGCTTAAATAGCGGGGGGTTCAATGAGCAGTTCTTC; CDR3aa: CASSLNSGGFNEQFF
d_gene: -; j_gene: TRBJ2-3; abundance: few; v_gene: TRBV10-3; CDR3nt: TGTGCCATCAGAATGGACAGGGAGGGAGATACGCAGTATTTT; CDR3aa: CAIRMDREGDTQYF
d_gene: -; j_gene: TRBJ2-1; abundance: -; v_gene: TRBV5-6; CDR3nt: TGTGCCAGCAGCTTGGAGGTGGGGGGCCTCCATCCCAAGACCCAGTTCTTC; CDR3aa: CASSLEVGGLHPKTQFF
d_gene: -; j_gene: TRBJ1-1; abundance: -; v_gene: TRBV5-1; CDR3nt: TGCGCCAGCAGCTTTGGGGGACGACGCACTGAAGCTTTCTTT; CDR3aa: CASSFGGRRTEAFF
d_gene: TRBD1; j_gene: TRBJ2-3; abundance: few; v_gene: TRBV12-3/TRBV12-4; CDR3nt: TGTGCCAGCAGTTCGGGACAGGATTACACAGATACGCAGTATTTT; CDR3aa: CASSSGQDYTDTQYF
d_gene: TRBD1; j_gene: TRBJ2-7; abundance: -; v_gene: TRBV12-3/TRBV12-4; CDR3nt: TGTGCCAGCAGCAAAGACAGGGGTCTTTCCTACGAGCAGTACTTC; CDR3aa: CASSKDRGLSYEQYF
d_gene: -; j_gene: TRBJ2-1; abundance: -; v_gene: TRBV12-5; CDR3nt: TGTGCTAGCCCTCCCACTAGGTACAATGAGCAGTTCTTC; CDR3aa: CASPPTRYNEQFF